What follows are 22 T cell receptor beta chains derived from one specimen sequenced in a study of cytotoxic CD8 clonotypes in ibrutinib-treated CLL. The repertoire was sequenced with immunoSEQ multiplex PCR; TCRdb's copy has only in-frame clones and lacks some. The repertoire includes some 130,000 clones, around 85% of them detected once, and about 2.1% sits in the top ten. The sequenced sample was PBMCs, obtained after 24 months of ibrutinib treatment. These TCRs come from a human donor with chronic lymphocytic leukemia.

The rearrangement uses TRBV21-1 and TRBJ1-3; the table's D call TRBD1 went unverified against the DNA. TRBV21-1 is listed as a pseudogene. The CDR3 is 18 residues long. The CDR3 is CASSSQDSGDVSGNTIYF. The CDR3 nucleotides read TGTGCCAGCAGCAGTCAAGACTCAGGGGACGTCTCTGGAAACACCATATATTTT.

The chain recombines TRBV7-9 with TRBJ1-2; possible D gene TRBD1, 6 bases. V was clipped by 5 bases and J by 4 bases, with 11 bases between them. In germline, CDR1 is SEHNR, CDR2 FQNEAQ (reference sequence). The CDR3 has 13 residues. This CDR3 reads CASSRQEPYGYTF. The CDR3 bases are TGTGCCAGCAGCCGACAGGAACCCTATGGCTACACCTTC.

The J gene is TRBJ1-2, the V gene TRBV5-6; 8 bases fit TRBD1. The CDR3 totals 14 residues. The germline V gene has CDR1 SGHDT and CDR2 YYEEEE. The V gene end was trimmed by 4 bases and the J gene end by 4 bases; junction bases not matched to a gene: 6. The CDR3 spells CASSPDRGGYGYTF. The CDR3 bases are TGTGCCAGCAGCCCTGACAGGGGAGGCTATGGCTACACCTTC.

DNA for the CDR3: TGTGCCAGCAGTTTAGACAGGGGCGTTCCGAACACTGAAGCTTTCTTT. Translation: CASSLDRGVPNTEAFF. The chain links TRBV28 to TRBJ1-1; 8 bases match TRBD1. V trimming: 2 bases; J trimming: 1 base; junction bases outside the gene matches: 6. Germline lookup yields CDR1 MDHEN and CDR2 SYDVKM. The CDR3 is 16 residues long.

This chain connects TRBV4-1 to TRBJ2-1; 7 bases line up with TRBD2. The V gene end was trimmed by 2 bases and the J gene end by 7 bases; junction bases not matched to a gene: 11. Looked up from germline, CDR1 is MGHRA and CDR2 is YSYEKL. This CDR3 is built from 16 residues. The CDR3 here is CASSQLGPGGRNEQFF. Here the CDR3 DNA reads TGCGCCAGCAGCCAACTTGGACCGGGGGGTCGAAATGAGCAGTTCTTC.

The V and J genes are TRBV9 and TRBJ1-2; D is ambiguous. The CDR3 is 15 amino acids. The ends were cut back, 0 bases at V and 1 base at J, with 10 bases in the middle. The V gene's germline CDR1 is SGDLS and CDR2 YYNGEE. DNA for the CDR3: TGTGCCAGCAGCGTAGGAGCAGTTATTAACTATGGCTACACCTTC. Its translation is CASSVGAVINYGYTF.

The genes are TRBV7-2 and TRBJ1-5; 11 nucleotides align to TRBD1. The CDR3 consists of 14 residues. The germline CDR1 and CDR2 sequences are SGHTA and FQGNSA. After removal of 5 bases from V and 9 bases from J, the junction contained 6 bases not matched to a gene. CDR3 sequence reads: CASSQGQGAWPQHF. In DNA form, the CDR3 reads TGTGCCAGCAGCCAAGGACAGGGGGCATGGCCCCAGCATTTT.

This chain joins TRBV19 and TRBJ1-4, with D unclear. This CDR3 has 15 residues. V dropped 1 base and J dropped 8 bases, with 14 bases sitting between them. The germline gives CDR1 LNHDA, CDR2 SQIVND (reference sequence). This CDR3 reads CASSIASGAEEKLFF. In DNA form, the CDR3 reads TGTGCCAGTAGTATAGCTTCGGGCGCGGAGGAAAAACTGTTTTTT.

The chain is built from TRBV13 and TRBJ2-3, with D tentatively TRBD1 or TRBD2 (6 bases each). This CDR3 contains 18 residues. Germline loops: CDR1 PRHDT, CDR2 FYEKMQ (reference sequence). V lost 3 bases, J lost 0 bases, and 19 bases lay in between. As DNA, the CDR3 is TGTGCCAGCAGCTTTAGGACAGCGGCTGGGGGGAGCACAGATACGCAGTATTTT. Its protein is CASSFRTAAGGSTDTQYF.

This clone was recorded only once. The chain employs TRBV6-5 and TRBJ2-5; D perhaps matches TRBD1 (6 bases). Germline values: CDR1 MNHEY, CDR2 SVGAGI. The V and J ends lost 4 bases and 3 bases respectively, with 12 bases between them. The CDR3 runs to 14 residues. CDR3 bases: TGTGCCAGCAGTTCATGGGGACATGAAGAGACCCAGTACTTC. This translates into CASSSWGHEETQYF.

The chain is built from TRBV11-2 and TRBJ2-2; D unresolved. The CDR3 loop spans 11 amino acids. V was clipped by 5 bases and J by 9 bases, with 7 bases between them. CDR1 and CDR2 from the germline V gene are SGHAT and FQNNGV. CDR3 DNA: TGTGCCAGCAGCCCTCTCCGGGAGCTGTTTTTT. It yields the protein CASSPLRELFF. The full variable domain, rest sourced from reference TRBV11-2 and TRBJ2-2, is EAGVAQSPRYKIIEKRQSVAFWCNPISGHATLYWYQQILGQGPKLLIQFQNNGVVDDSQLPKDRFSAERLKGVDSTLKIQPAKLEDSAVYLCASSPLRELFFGEGSRLTVL.

This clone was observed a few times. The chain links TRBV28 to TRBJ1-2; tentative D call: TRBD1 (6 bases). CDR1 is MDHEN, CDR2 SYDVKM, per germline. The CDR3 runs to 14 residues. V was trimmed by 6 bases and J by 6 bases, leaving 17 bases between them. CDR3 residues: CASSPPQGSDGYTF. As DNA, the CDR3 is TGTGCCAGCAGCCCCCCCCAGGGGTCTGATGGCTACACCTTC.

The chain uses TRBV19 and TRBJ2-7; D might be TRBD2 (5 bases). Germline V gene data show CDR1 as LNHDA and CDR2 as SQIVND (reference sequence). The CDR3 loop spans 13 amino acids. The ends were cut back, 4 bases at V and 4 bases at J, with 11 bases in the middle. The CDR3 DNA sequence: TGTGCCAGTAGTACCGGGATTCAATACGAGCAGTACTTC. As protein: CASSTGIQYEQYF. The full variable domain, rest sourced from reference TRBV19 and TRBJ2-7, is DGGITQSPKYLFRKEGQNVTLSCEQNLNHDAMYWYRQDPGQGLRLIYYSQIVNDFQKGDIAEGYSVSREKKESFPLTVTSAQKNPTAFYLCASSTGIQYEQYFGPGTRLTVT.

This chain uses TRBV4-3 with TRBJ2-3; a possible D gene is TRBD2 (6 bases). In germline, CDR1 is LGHNA, CDR2 YSLEER. The CDR3 is 17 residues long. V lost 4 bases and J 5 bases, leaving 22 bases between the germline ends. The CDR3 bases are TGCGCCAGCAGCCTTCAAGCTGTGGGGACTCAAAGAGATACGCAGTATTTT. Its protein product is CASSLQAVGTQRDTQYF.

The chain uses TRBV5-1 and TRBJ2-3; unclear D gene. Trimming took 0 bases from V and 6 from J, leaving 11 bases between them. The CDR3 contains 14 residues. Per the germline V gene, CDR1 is SGHRS and CDR2 is YFSETQ. CDR3 DNA: TGCGCCAGCAGCTTGGACGGAACGTCGGATACGCAGTATTTT. It encodes CASSLDGTSDTQYF.

This chain joins TRBV4-1 and TRBJ2-5, with 8 bases aligning to TRBD1. CDR1 is MGHRA, CDR2 YSYEKL, per germline. The CDR3 runs 16 residues. Trimming took 3 bases from V and 5 from J; bases not matched to a gene: 11. The CDR3 DNA sequence: TGCGCCAGCAGCCAGGGCCGGACAGGGAATCGTGAGACCCAGTACTTC. Translation gives CASSQGRTGNRETQYF.

V and J are TRBV5-5 and TRBJ2-7; no reliable D call. CDR1 is SGHKS, CDR2 YYEKEE, per germline (reference sequence). V lost 4 bases and J lost 3, with 11 bases in between. The CDR3 totals 13 residues. The CDR3 DNA is TGTGCCAGCAGCCGGACCGTAGACTACGAGCAGTACTTC. As protein: CASSRTVDYEQYF.

The chain combines TRBV4-2 with TRBJ1-3; TRBD1 is a possible D gene (6 bases). In germline, CDR1 is LGHNA, CDR2 YNFKEQ. The CDR3 runs 18 residues. Trimming shortened V by 0 bases and J by 0 bases, and 15 bases separated the two germline ends. CDR3: CASSQEGGQLNSGNTIYF. For the CDR3, the DNA is TGTGCCAGCAGCCAAGAGGGTGGACAGCTCAACTCTGGAAACACCATATATTTT.

V is TRBV30 and J is TRBJ2-7; 8 bases match TRBD1. In germline, CDR1 is GTSNPN, CDR2 SVGIG (reference sequence). The CDR3 loop spans 14 amino acids. V gave up 0 bases and J gave up 3 bases; unmatched junction bases: 4. The CDR3: CAWSVGDRGYEQYF. CDR3 bases: TGTGCCTGGAGTGTGGGTGACAGGGGCTACGAGCAGTACTTC.

The chain has TRBV4-3 and TRBJ2-1; 12 bases agree with TRBD2. J was trimmed by 4 bases and V by 1 base; bases with no gene match: 5. Germline CDR1 LGHNA, CDR2 YSLEER. The CDR3 length is 17 residues. CDR3: CASSQGTSGDPYNEQFF. CDR3 DNA: TGCGCCAGCAGCCAAGGGACTAGCGGGGACCCATACAATGAGCAGTTCTTC.

V usage is TRBV7-9 and J usage is TRBJ2-5; D is unresolved. Between the trimmed V and J ends, which lost 2 bases and 2 bases, there was a span of 12 bases. Germline V gene sequence: CDR1 SEHNR, CDR2 FQNEAQ (reference sequence). This CDR3 region has 15 residues. DNA of the CDR3: TGTGCCAGCAGCTTAAACCTCAGGAATCAAGAGACCCAGTACTTC. It is translated as CASSLNLRNQETQYF.

This rearrangement joins TRBV21-1 to TRBJ2-1; the table calls TRBD1, which could not be checked here. TRBV21-1 is listed as a pseudogene. This CDR3 has 10 amino acids. CDR3 in amino acids: CASSNRAQFF. The CDR3 nucleotides are TGTGCCAGCAGCAACAGGGCACAGTTCTTC.